Each of the 2 T cell receptor beta chains below was sequenced from the same sample in a study of blood T cell repertoires in COVID-19. Sequenced by immunoSEQ multiplex PCR; TCRdb stores in-frame clones only, minus some. Altogether about 200,000 clones are present, roughly nine tenths being singletons, with the ten largest covering approximately 8.2%. Sequenced: PBMCs or T cells enriched from blood (not recorded which). The origin of the receptors is a woman between 18 and 29 years old who had recovered from COVID-19.

CDR3 nucleotide sequence: TGTGCCAGCAGCTTGGGTAGCGGGGCCACTGAAGCTTTCTTT. Translation gives CASSLGSGATEAFF. V usage is TRBV5-8 and J usage is TRBJ1-1; TRBD1 is a possible D gene (5 bases). V dropped 0 bases and J dropped 4 bases, with 10 bases sitting between them. The germline CDR1 and CDR2 sequences are SGHTS and YDEGEE. The CDR3 spans 14 residues.

This clone was observed a single time. This chain connects TRBV19 to TRBJ2-7; D is undetermined. V lost 1 base and J 0 bases, leaving 7 bases between the germline ends. The CDR3 has 14 amino acids. Germline CDR1 and CDR2: LNHDA and SQIVND (reference sequence). As DNA, the CDR3 is TGTGCCAGTAGTATAGCGAAAGCCTCCTACGAGCAGTACTTC. Protein: CASSIAKASYEQYF. Looking up the rest from reference TRBV19 and TRBJ2-7 gives the full variable domain: DGGITQSPKYLFRKEGQNVTLSCEQNLNHDAMYWYRQDPGQGLRLIYYSQIVNDFQKGDIAEGYSVSREKKESFPLTVTSAQKNPTAFYLCASSIAKASYEQYFGPGTRLTVT.